The rows below give T cell receptor beta chains drawn from one sample of a study of blood T cell repertoires in COVID-19. Method: immunoSEQ multiplex PCR; TCRdb's copy keeps in-frame clones and lacks some. The data show 430,000 or so clones, around 89% seen once. The specimen sequenced was PBMCs or T cells enriched from blood (not recorded which). The receptor set was obtained from a woman aged 40 to 50 who had recovered from COVID-19. CDR3s include the opening cysteine and the closing phenylalanine or tryptophan. The order of the fields is V gene, D gene, J gene, clone size, CDR3 DNA, CDR3 protein. The D gene is left open where the match is weak. Size is omitted from some rows. Given values are once, few, many or a class for expanded clones.

>TRBV4-3|TRBD2|TRBJ2-7|-
TGCGCCAGCAGCCAAGCCCCTAGGGCGGGAGGGTACGAGCAGTACTTC
CASSQAPRAGGYEQYF
>TRBV5-1|-|TRBJ1-2|-
TGCGCCAGCAGCCTCCTCGGGGAGGGTTTCAACTATGGCTACACCTTC
CASSLLGEGFNYGYTF
>TRBV29-1|-|TRBJ1-1|-
TGCAGCGTTGAGGGCACCGGAGCTTTCTTT
CSVEGTGAFF
>TRBV2|TRBD1|TRBJ1-5|few
TGTGCCAGCAGGACAGGGGTTAGGGTCAATCAGCCCCAGCATTTT
CASRTGVRVNQPQHF
>TRBV5-4|-|TRBJ1-1|-
TGTGCCAGCAGCTTACAGGGAGAAACTGAAGCTTTCTTT
CASSLQGETEAFF
>TRBV30|-|TRBJ1-5|-
TGTGCCTGGAGTGTACGCGGCAATCAGCCCCAGCATTTT
CAWSVRGNQPQHF
>TRBV9|TRBD1|TRBJ2-7|-
TGTGCCAGCAGCGTAGACAGGGGGCTCAAGAGCTCCTACGAGCAGTACTTC
CASSVDRGLKSSYEQYF
>TRBV4-1|-|TRBJ2-7|-
TGCGCCAGCAGCCAAGATCCGGGAGCAACCTACGAGCAGTACTTC
CASSQDPGATYEQYF
>TRBV24-1|TRBD1|TRBJ2-1|-
TGTGCCACCAGTGACCGAACAGGGGGCATCTACAATGAGCAGTTCTTC
CATSDRTGGIYNEQFF
>TRBV30|-|TRBJ1-2|-
TGTGCCTGGAGTGTACAGGTCCTAGGATATGGCTACACCTTC
CAWSVQVLGYGYTF
>TRBV4-1|-|TRBJ1-1|few
TGCGCCAGCAGCCAAGATCGGGGGGCCGGAACTGAAGCTTTCTTT
CASSQDRGAGTEAFF
>TRBV7-8|TRBD2|TRBJ2-1|-
TGTGCCAGCAGCTTATTACTAGCGGGAGGGCCCAGCTCCTACAATGAGCAGTTCTTC
CASSLLLAGGPSSYNEQFF
>TRBV27|TRBD1|TRBJ1-1|-
TGTGCCAGCAGTGCCGGGACAGGGAACACTGAAGCTTTCTTT
CASSAGTGNTEAFF
>TRBV5-6|-|TRBJ2-6|-
TGTGCCAGCAGCTTGGTCAGCGGGACATACTCTGGGGCCAACGTCCTGACTTTC
CASSLVSGTYSGANVLTF
>TRBV19|TRBD1|TRBJ2-7|-
TGTGCCAGTAGTATTGGGGCAGGGGGCCACGAGCAGTACTTC
CASSIGAGGHEQYF
>TRBV18|-|TRBJ1-1|-
TGTGCCAGCTCACCACGGGGGGAGCGCACTGAAGCTTTCTTT
CASSPRGERTEAFF
>TRBV7-2|-|TRBJ2-7|once
TGTGCCAGCAGCCTACAGGGAGGGCGCTACGAGCAGTACTTC
CASSLQGGRYEQYF
>TRBV7-2|TRBD2|TRBJ2-7|-
TGTGCCAGCAGCCCCCTAGCGGCAGAATACGAGCAGTACTTC
CASSPLAAEYEQYF
>TRBV19|-|TRBJ1-2|-
TGTGCCAGTAGTATCCCTCCAGGGAGGGGCTACACCTTC
CASSIPPGRGYTF
>TRBV7-9|TRBD2|TRBJ2-1|-
TGTGCCAGCAGCTCCGGGACTAGCGGACACAATGAGCAGTTCTTC
CASSSGTSGHNEQFF
>TRBV18|TRBD1|TRBJ1-2|-
TGTGCCAGCTCACCATTAACAGGGGCGCACTATGGCTACACCTTC
CASSPLTGAHYGYTF
>TRBV4-3|-|TRBJ1-2|once
TGCGCCAGCAGCCAAGATGGCGGGGCTAGCGGCTACACCTTC
CASSQDGGASGYTF
>TRBV7-9|-|TRBJ2-3|-
TGTGCCAGCAGCTTAGTATTGTACCAGGGCTTCACAGATACGCAGTATTTT
CASSLVLYQGFTDTQYF
>TRBV7-9|TRBD1|TRBJ2-1|-
TGTGCCAGCCTCCAGGCCGGGACAGGGAATACCTACAATGAGCAGTTCTTC
CASLQAGTGNTYNEQFF
>TRBV10-3|-|TRBJ2-7|few
TGTGCCATCAGCGGACGGCGGGACTACGAGCAGTACTTC
CAISGRRDYEQYF
>TRBV18|TRBD2|TRBJ2-1|-
TGTGCCAGCTCAAGACTAGCGGGAGGTTCCTACAATGAGCAGTTCTTC
CASSRLAGGSYNEQFF
>TRBV24-1|-|TRBJ2-1|-
TGTGCCACCAGTGACGAACTAGTCAGGGAGCAGTTCTTC
CATSDELVREQFF
>TRBV27|-|TRBJ2-7|-
TGTGCCAGCAGTCAATACCGGGAGAACCGCGAGCAGTACTTC
CASSQYRENREQYF
>TRBV24-1|TRBD2|TRBJ2-1|-
TGTGCCACCAGTGATTTTAGCGGGAGCCGGGGAGGGCAGTTCTTC
CATSDFSGSRGGQFF
>TRBV6-2/TRBV6-3|TRBD2|TRBJ2-2|-
TGTGCCAGCAGTTACTCGTACCCGGGAGGGAGGAAAAACACCGGGGAGCTGTTTTTT
CASSYSYPGGRKNTGELFF
>TRBV6-5|-|TRBJ2-1|-
TGTGCCACCAAGGGGGGGGCGGATATTGGGAATGAGCAGTTCTTC
CATKGGADIGNEQFF
>TRBV19|-|TRBJ2-3|-
TGTGCCAGTAGAACCGTTCTAACTAGCACAGATACGCAGTATTTT
CASRTVLTSTDTQYF
>TRBV7-6|-|TRBJ2-1|-
TGTGCCAGCAGCCCCCTGGCGGCCCACTCCTACAATGAGCAGTTCTTC
CASSPLAAHSYNEQFF
>TRBV3-1/TRBV3-2|-|TRBJ1-3|-
TGTGCCAGCAGCCAAGCTGCGGGCACCATATATTTT
CASSQAAGTIYF
>TRBV5-1|-|TRBJ1-2|-
TGCGCCAGCAGCTTAAGAACTCGTAGCTATGGCTACACCTTC
CASSLRTRSYGYTF
>TRBV2|-|TRBJ1-1|once
TGTGCCAGCAGTGATTTTCTCCTCACTGAAGCTTTCTTT
CASSDFLLTEAFF
>TRBV6-4|-|TRBJ2-3|-
TGTGCCAGCAGTGGTGGGACTCTACCCACAGATACGCAGTATTTT
CASSGGTLPTDTQYF
>TRBV6-5|-|TRBJ2-5|-
TGTGCCAGCAGCTATAACGACAGGACCCAAGAGACCCAGTACTTC
CASSYNDRTQETQYF
>TRBV10-2|TRBD2|TRBJ2-1|-
TGCGCCAGCAGCCCTAGCGGGAGGGATAATGAGCAGTTCTTC
CASSPSGRDNEQFF
>TRBV13|TRBD2|TRBJ2-7|once
TGTGCCAGCAGCCTAGGGCGACTAGCAGAGTACGAGCAGTACTTC
CASSLGRLAEYEQYF
>TRBV28|-|TRBJ2-2|-
TGTGCCAGCATAGCATCTTCCGCGAACACCGGGGAGCTGTTTTTT
CASIASSANTGELFF
>TRBV10-3|-|TRBJ1-2|-
TGTGCCGCCGGGGGGAACTATGGCTACACCTTC
CAAGGNYGYTF
>TRBV5-1|-|TRBJ1-2|-
TGCGCCAGCAGCTTGGGTGCGGGACTTAACTATGGCTACACCTTC
CASSLGAGLNYGYTF
>TRBV14|TRBD1|TRBJ2-7|-
TGTGCCAGCAGCCGGGACAGGGGGCTTGGTGAGCAGTACTTC
CASSRDRGLGEQYF
>TRBV10-2|-|TRBJ2-7|few
TGCGCCAGCAGTGGGGTCAGGGCCTACGAGCAGTACTTC
CASSGVRAYEQYF
>TRBV7-8|-|TRBJ2-1|once
TGTGCCAGCAGCTCATCCGGGAAAACCGATGAGCAGTTCTTC
CASSSSGKTDEQFF
>TRBV27|TRBD1|TRBJ1-5|-
TGTGCCAGCTCGCCCGGGACAGGGGGAACATGGCCCCAGCATTTT
CASSPGTGGTWPQHF
>TRBV6-5|-|TRBJ1-1|-
TGTGCCAGCAGTTACTCGCCCGGGACTATCAAACCCGAAGCTTTCTTT
CASSYSPGTIKPEAFF
>TRBV5-1|-|TRBJ1-1|-
TGCGCCAGCAGCTTGGAGCTGAACACTGAAGCTTTCTTT
CASSLELNTEAFF
>TRBV5-1|TRBD1|TRBJ2-7|-
TGCGCCAGCAGCTTGGCCCTGGGACAGTACTACGAGCAGTACTTC
CASSLALGQYYEQYF
>TRBV3-1/TRBV3-2|TRBD1|TRBJ1-2|-
TGTGCCAGCAGCCAAGGTGGGACAGAAGTTGGCTACACCTTC
CASSQGGTEVGYTF
>TRBV10-2|TRBD1|TRBJ2-2|-
TGCGCCAGCAGTCTGGACAGGGAAGACCGGGAGCTGTTTTTT
CASSLDREDRELFF
>TRBV6-2/TRBV6-3|TRBD2|TRBJ2-1|-
TGTGCCAGCAGTTTCAAGCGGGAGGAGCCCTACAATGAGCAGTTCTTC
CASSFKREEPYNEQFF
>TRBV15|TRBD1|TRBJ1-2|-
TGTGCCACCAGCAACAGACAGGGAGCTTGGACAGGGAGCTATGGCTACACCTTC
CATSNRQGAWTGSYGYTF
>TRBV7-8|-|TRBJ2-3|-
TGTGCCAGCAGCCCCGGTCCGGGGGCAGATACGCAGTATTTT
CASSPGPGADTQYF
>TRBV11-2|-|TRBJ1-5|-
TGTGCCAGCAGCTCCCAGGTTGAGAATCAGCCCCAGCATTTT
CASSSQVENQPQHF
>TRBV28|TRBD1|TRBJ2-7|-
TGTGCCAGCAGAAGAGAGGGGGCGCTTTCCCACGAGCAGTACTTC
CASRREGALSHEQYF